A single sample is the source of the 20 T cell receptor beta chains below, sequenced in a study of cytomegalovirus exposure and HLA in healthy donors (dated by TCRdb to about 2017). Libraries were built with the immunoSEQ multiplex PCR assay. The multiplex PCR relied on a mix of 60 forward primers for TCR Vbeta segments and 13 reverse primers for TCR Jbeta segments. In TCRdb, the immuneACCESS table is reduced to in-frame sequences with V and J assigned. These tables do not hold every clone; where another copy was compared, an unresolved V gene accounts for under half, and the others remain unexplained. This sample lists 200,000 to 300,000 clones; roughly 85% were detected once. The ten top clones hold about 0.22% of the sample. The sequenced sample consisted of PBMCs. These receptors were taken from a girl aged 2-15 years in good health and CMV-seronegative.

V gene TRBV7-3 combines with J gene TRBJ2-5, with D tentatively TRBD2 (5 bases). The CDR3 length is 13 residues. The germline V and J ends were trimmed by 1 base and 3 bases, with 6 bases remaining between them. CDR1 SGHTA and CDR2 FQGTGA come from the germline V gene. The CDR3 nucleotides are TGTGCCAGCAGCTTAAACGGGGAAGAGACCCAGTACTTC. Residues: CASSLNGEETQYF.

The rearrangement joins TRBV20-1 to TRBJ1-2; 8 bases agree with TRBD1. CDR1 DFQATT and CDR2 SNEGSKA come from the germline V gene (reference sequence). Unmatched junction bases numbered 3, after V lost 5 bases and J lost 7 bases. The CDR3 has 11 residues. CDR3 in DNA: TGCAGTGCTCCGACAGGGGTTGGCTACACCTTC. It codes for CSAPTGVGYTF.

The rearrangement joins TRBV7-9 to TRBJ1-2; 7 bases line up with TRBD1. The length of the CDR3 is 15 residues. J gave up 7 bases and V 5 bases, and 13 bases lay outside the gene matches. CDR1 is SEHNR, CDR2 FQNEAQ, per germline (reference sequence). Written as DNA, the CDR3 is TGTGCCAGCAGCATCCCGGGACAGAACTATCTTGGCTACACCTTC. The encoded protein is CASSIPGQNYLGYTF.

The chain employs TRBV4-1 and TRBJ2-4; 7 bases agree with TRBD2. This CDR3 comprises 18 residues. Germline loops: CDR1 MGHRA, CDR2 YSYEKL. The V segment lost 1 base and the J segment 0 bases; nucleotides outside the gene matches: 9. The CDR3 DNA sequence: TGCGCCAGCAGCCAAGCGGGGGAGGGGCGGAAAGCCAAAAACATTCAGTACTTC. Encoded protein: CASSQAGEGRKAKNIQYF.

The chain links TRBV6-4 to TRBJ2-3; 16 nucleotides align to TRBD2. The trim removed 4 bases at V and 4 bases at J, leaving 2 bases unmatched. The CDR3 is 16 amino acids. Per the germline V gene, CDR1 is MRHNA and CDR2 is SNTAGT. The CDR3 is CASSAGLAGGPDTQYF. DNA of the CDR3: TGTGCCAGCAGTGCGGGACTAGCGGGGGGGCCAGATACGCAGTATTTT.

This chain uses TRBV6-5 with TRBJ2-5, with TRBD2 identical over 8 bases. Germline CDR1 MNHEY, CDR2 SVGAGI. The CDR3 has 15 amino acids. After removal of 2 bases from V and 9 bases from J, the junction contained 11 bases not matched to a gene. CDR3 amino acids: CASSYRGGSGVPQYF. DNA of the CDR3: TGTGCCAGCAGTTACCGGGGGGGGTCCGGGGTTCCCCAGTACTTC.

The chain combines TRBV5-4 with TRBJ2-3; D ambiguous. The CDR3 contains 15 residues. Trimming pared 0 bases from V and 2 bases from J, leaving 10 bases between. In germline, CDR1 is SGHNT, CDR2 YYREEE (reference sequence). The DNA for the CDR3 is TGTGCCAGCAGCTTGGGCAAGCCACCCACAGATACGCAGTATTTT. This sequence encodes CASSLGKPPTDTQYF.

This sequence joins TRBV2 and TRBJ1-5; possible D gene TRBD1, 5 bases. Germline CDR1 reads SNHLY; CDR2 reads FYNNEI. Trimming removed 4 bases at V and 1 base at J, with 20 bases between. This CDR3 is 18 amino acids long. DNA of the CDR3: TGTGCCAGCAGTGTTCGGGCTGGTCGACAGCTCAGCAATCAGCCCCAGCATTTT. It is translated as CASSVRAGRQLSNQPQHF.

V gene TRBV6-5 combines with J gene TRBJ1-2, with D tentatively TRBD1 (5 bases). The CDR3 runs 11 residues. V was pared by 7 bases and J by 14 bases, with 17 bases between. Germline CDR1 MNHEY, CDR2 SVGAGI. CDR3 amino acids: CASISGRIETF. CDR3 sequence (DNA): TGTGCCAGCATCTCAGGGAGGATAGAAACCTTC.

The chain joins TRBV5-1 to TRBJ2-5; the match to TRBD1 covers 8 bases. CDR1 is SGHRS, CDR2 YFSETQ, per germline. The CDR3 has 16 residues. The J segment lost 4 bases and the V segment lost 4 bases, leaving 12 bases of the junction unmatched. The CDR3 is CASSLLRDRRVETQYF. The CDR3 coding sequence is TGCGCCAGCAGCCTTCTCCGGGACAGGCGTGTAGAGACCCAGTACTTC.

This chain links TRBV11-2 with TRBJ2-5; the D is unclear. The CDR3 is 12 amino acids. The germline V gene has CDR1 SGHAT and CDR2 FQNNGV. Trimming cost V 5 bases and J 1 base, with 5 bases left between them. As DNA, the CDR3 is TGTGCCAGCAGCCAAATCCAAGAGACCCAGTACTTC. It is translated as CASSQIQETQYF. The full variable domain, in which reference TRBV11-2 and TRBJ2-5 provide the parts outside the CDR3, is EAGVAQSPRYKIIEKRQSVAFWCNPISGHATLYWYQQILGQGPKLLIQFQNNGVVDDSQLPKDRFSAERLKGVDSTLKIQPAKLEDSAVYLCASSQIQETQYFGPGTRLLVL.

The genes are TRBV5-1 and TRBJ2-2; D may be TRBD1 (5 bases). The V gene's germline CDR1 is SGHRS and CDR2 YFSETQ. V shed 2 bases and J shed 0 bases, with 8 bases lying between them. The CDR3 length is 15 residues. The CDR3 sequence is CASSFQDTNTGELFF. The CDR3 nucleotides read TGCGCCAGCAGCTTCCAGGACACGAACACCGGGGAGCTGTTTTTT.

Concerning this clone itself: One end of the junction does not line up with germline, which may come from a read error. The rearrangement uses TRBV25-1 and TRBJ1-2; the D gene is possibly TRBD1 (6 bases). Per germline, CDR1 MGHDK and CDR2 SYGVNS. The CDR3 sequence is 13 residues long. The CDR3 DNA sequence: TGTGCCAGCAGTGAAGAATACAGGGTGGGCTGCACCTTC. It translates to CASSEEYRVGCTF.

The chain uses TRBV4-2 and TRBJ2-7; a possible D gene is TRBD2 (6 bases). Germline CDR1 is LGHNA and CDR2 is YNFKEQ. The CDR3 totals 19 residues. V was clipped by 1 base and J by 1 base, with 23 bases between them. The CDR3 bases are TGTGCCAGCAGCCAAGGCGCTACAGTTTTGGGGGGAGAGTCCTACGAGCAGTACTTC. Translation: CASSQGATVLGGESYEQYF.

The chain uses TRBV7-2 and TRBJ1-6, with D unresolved. This CDR3 contains 13 residues. The germline gives CDR1 SGHTA, CDR2 FQGNSA. V lost 5 bases, J lost 10 bases, and 12 bases lay in between. CDR3 coding DNA: TGTGCCAGCAGCCCGCGATTGTCCTCACCCCTCCACTTT. It encodes CASSPRLSSPLHF.

A single count supports this clone. This sequence joins TRBV29-1 and TRBJ2-1, with 7 bases that match TRBD1. Germline lookup yields CDR1 SQVTM and CDR2 ANQGSEA. Trimming cost V 6 bases and J 0 bases; bases outside gene matches: 5. CDR3 length: 14 amino acids. The CDR3 spells CSVLTGSSYNEQFF. The CDR3 coding sequence is TGCAGCGTGCTGACAGGGAGCTCCTACAATGAGCAGTTCTTC.

Concerning this clone: Compared with germline, one end of the junction differs, possibly owing to a read error. V is TRBV7-9 and J is TRBJ1-1; 7 nucleotides align to TRBD1. The CDR3 has 16 residues. Germline V CDR1 and CDR2: SEHNR, FQNEAQ (reference sequence). The CDR3 region has the DNA TGTTCCAGCAGCTTTTTAGGGGGCGCATATTACACTGAAGCTTTCTTT. Its protein product is CSSSFLGGAYYTEAFF.

The chain employs TRBV9 and TRBJ2-7, with D possibly TRBD2 on 5 matching bases. The V end was cut by 4 bases, the J end by 0 bases, with 17 bases between. Germline V gene data show CDR1 as SGDLS and CDR2 as YYNGEE. The CDR3 length is 16 residues. In nucleotides, the CDR3 is TGTGCCAGCAGCCTCGACGCACGGGGTAGCTCCTACGAGCAGTACTTC. Its translation: CASSLDARGSSYEQYF. The variable domain in full, completed from reference TRBV9 and TRBJ2-7, reads DSGVTQTPKHLITATGQRVTLRCSPRSGDLSVYWYQQSLDQGLQFLIQYYNGEERAKGNILERFSAQQFPDLHSELNLSSLELGDSALYFCASSLDARGSSYEQYFGPGTRLTVT.

This clone was counted once. The chain combines TRBV27 with TRBJ2-3; 11 positions agree with TRBD2. The CDR3 spans 17 residues. Germline V CDR1 and CDR2: MNHEY, SMNVEV (reference sequence). V shed 4 bases and J 6 bases; nucleotides not matched to a gene: 12. The CDR3 DNA is TGTGCCAGCAGTTATTTTTCAGTGGGGACTAGCGGTGATACGCAGTATTTT. It translates to CASSYFSVGTSGDTQYF.

In nucleotides, the CDR3 is TGTGCCAGCAGCTCAGCGACTAGCTACACCGGGGAGCTGTTTTTT. Protein sequence: CASSSATSYTGELFF. The rearrangement joins TRBV7-6 to TRBJ2-2, with 7 bases identical to TRBD2. J lost 3 bases, V lost 4 bases, and 5 bases had no gene match. This CDR3 spans 15 amino acids. From germline, CDR1 is SGHVS and CDR2 FNYEAQ.